Presented here are 32 T cell receptor beta chains from one specimen sequenced in a study of T cell clonotyping in hematopoietic cell transplantation. Time point specified: recipient sample about 28 days before transplant, after cytoreduction. Measured with immunoSEQ multiplex PCR; TCRdb has only the in-frame clones, and not every one. This table has 15,000 to 20,000 clones, 86% appearing once. This specimen was peripheral blood mononuclear cells, taken before stem cell transplant. Receptor source: a man aged 50-59 years with acute myeloid leukemia. Some clones in this sample may be carry-over from other donors' samples.

The chain uses TRBV7-9 and TRBJ1-4; 9 bases are a match to TRBD1. The CDR3 is made up of 15 amino acids. CDR1 is SEHNR, CDR2 FQNEAQ, per germline (reference sequence). V lost 6 bases to trimming and J lost 8 bases; unmatched junction nucleotides: 10. CDR3 sequence: CASSSSRDREEKLFF. The CDR3 region has the DNA TGTGCCAGCAGTAGTTCCCGGGACAGGGAGGAAAAACTGTTTTTT.

This clone was counted between two and nine times. This chain joins TRBV29-1 and TRBJ2-7, with TRBD2 identical over 7 bases. There are 14 residues in the CDR3. Germline CDR1 reads SQVTM; CDR2 reads ANQGSEA. Trimming took 0 bases from V and 4 from J; bases not matched to a gene: 6. CDR3 loop: CSVEEGGRGYEQYF. As DNA, the CDR3 is TGCAGCGTTGAAGAGGGAGGGAGGGGTTACGAGCAGTACTTC.

This chain joins TRBV9 and TRBJ2-1; TRBD2 matches 9 bases. The length of the CDR3 is 18 residues. The V and J ends lost 3 bases and 7 bases, in that order; junction bases with no gene match: 17. Germline CDR1 SGDLS, CDR2 YYNGEE. The CDR3 region is CASSAFGGGGGRRNEQFF. The DNA for the CDR3 is TGTGCCAGCAGCGCCTTCGGCGGGGGGGGAGGCAGACGGAATGAGCAGTTCTTC.

J is TRBJ2-4 and V is TRBV27, with 7 bases lining up with TRBD1. Germline trimming cut 5 bases from V and 1 base from J; bases unmatched to any gene: 8. The CDR3 contains 16 residues. The germline gives CDR1 MNHEY, CDR2 SMNVEV (reference sequence). The CDR3, as DNA: TGTGCCAGCAGTACCGACAGGGAAGTGGCCAAAAACATTCAGTACTTC. Protein: CASSTDREVAKNIQYF.

This rearrangement joins TRBV5-8 to TRBJ2-1; D remains unclear. The V end lost 0 bases, the J end lost 8 bases, and 18 bases lay between the germline ends. The CDR3 is made up of 16 amino acids. Per germline, CDR1 SGHTS and CDR2 YDEGEE. The CDR3 is CASSLVLAVRMDEQFF. The DNA of the CDR3 is TGTGCCAGCAGCTTGGTGTTGGCGGTGCGTATGGATGAGCAGTTCTTC.

This chain joins TRBV5-6 and TRBJ1-1; D not resolved. Germline CDR1 is SGHDT and CDR2 is YYEEEE. The CDR3 covers 14 residues. V lost 2 bases and J lost 1, with 9 bases in between. In DNA, the CDR3 is TGTGCCAGCAGCTTTTTGTACGCGAACACTGAAGCTTTCTTT. Amino acid sequence: CASSFLYANTEAFF.

V gene TRBV2 combines with J gene TRBJ2-7, with 12 bases matching TRBD2. V was pared by 6 bases and J by 4 bases, with 4 bases of the junction left unmatched. CDR1 and CDR2 from the germline V gene are SNHLY and FYNNEI. This CDR3 spans 14 amino acids. The CDR3 DNA follows: TGTGCCAGCAGGCCGGGACTAGCGGGTTACGAGCAGTACTTC. Protein: CASRPGLAGYEQYF.

The rearrangement uses TRBV2 and TRBJ2-7, with D possibly matching TRBD1 (5 bases). Germline CDR1 SNHLY, CDR2 FYNNEI. Trimming took 3 bases from V and 5 from J, leaving 11 bases between them. The CDR3 contains 13 residues. CDR3 residues: CASSDRARHEQYF. The CDR3 DNA reads TGTGCCAGCAGTGACAGGGCCAGGCACGAGCAGTACTTC.

The chain couples TRBV7-9 to TRBJ1-1; D ambiguous. V was trimmed by 1 base and J by 0 bases, leaving 15 bases between them. The CDR3 has 17 amino acids. Germline CDR1 is SEHNR and CDR2 is FQNEAQ (reference sequence). CDR3 residues: CASSLGGRVNMNTEAFF. The CDR3 DNA is TGTGCCAGCAGCTTAGGAGGGCGCGTAAACATGAACACTGAAGCTTTCTTT. The full variable domain, rest sourced from reference TRBV7-9 and TRBJ1-1, is DTGVSQNPRHKITKRGQNVTFRCDPISEHNRLYWYRQTLGQGPEFLTYFQNEAQLEKSRLLSDRFSAERPKGSFSTLEIQRTEQGDSAMYLCASSLGGRVNMNTEAFFGQGTRLTVV.

This chain connects TRBV5-4 to TRBJ2-5; TRBD1 matches at 7 bases. The CDR3 contains 14 residues. Germline lookup yields CDR1 SGHNT and CDR2 YYREEE (reference sequence). The V gene end was trimmed by 2 bases and the J gene end by 6 bases; junction bases not matched to a gene: 7. The CDR3 spells CASSFGKGAKTQYF. In nucleotides, the CDR3 is TGTGCCAGCAGCTTTGGGAAGGGGGCGAAGACCCAGTACTTC.

This clone was detected once. The CDR3 DNA is TGTGCCAGCAGCCCGGGCCTCGGGGATGGCTACACCTTC. Protein product: CASSPGLGDGYTF. This rearrangement joins TRBV6-6 to TRBJ1-2; unclear D gene. The length of the CDR3 is 13 residues. V was cut by 6 bases and J by 6 bases, with 14 bases left in between. The V gene's germline CDR1 is MNHNY and CDR2 SVGAGI (reference sequence).

This sequence joins TRBV9 and TRBJ2-7, with D perhaps matching TRBD1 (5 bases). Germline CDR1 and CDR2: SGDLS and YYNGEE. V shed 0 bases and J shed 7 bases, with 17 bases lying between them. The CDR3 sequence is 15 residues long. CDR3 residues: CASSVAQGQLEEQYF. CDR3 in DNA: TGTGCCAGCAGCGTAGCCCAGGGTCAGCTGGAGGAGCAGTACTTC.

This chain joins TRBV5-4 and TRBJ1-3; a weak D match, TRBD1 (6 bases). CDR1 is SGHNT, CDR2 YYREEE, per germline (reference sequence). The ends were cut back, 10 bases at V and 1 base at J, with 9 bases in the middle. The length of the CDR3 is 12 residues. CDR3 bases: TGTGCCGGTCAGGGGTCTGGAAACACCATATATTTT. Its translation is CAGQGSGNTIYF. Supplemented by reference TRBV5-4 and TRBJ1-3, the full variable domain reads ETGVTQSPTHLIKTRGQQVTLRCSSQSGHNTVSWYQQALGQGPQFIFQYYREEENGRGNFPPRFSGLQFPNYSSELNVNALELDDSALYLCAGQGSGNTIYFGEGSWLTVV.

This sequence joins TRBV5-6 and TRBJ2-4; D may be TRBD1 or TRBD2 (5 bases each). The CDR3 is 18 residues long. V was trimmed by 0 bases and J by 10 bases, leaving 26 bases between them. CDR1 and CDR2 from the germline V gene are SGHDT and YYEEEE. Written as DNA, the CDR3 is TGTGCCAGCAGCTTGGCCGATGTGGGGGTCCCAGATGATCCTATTCAGTACTTC. It codes for CASSLADVGVPDDPIQYF.

V is TRBV9 and J is TRBJ2-7, with D perhaps matching TRBD2 (5 bases). Trimming took off 0 bases at V and 3 bases at J, with 13 bases between the two ends. CDR1 is SGDLS and CDR2 is YYNGEE in the germline V gene. The CDR3 has 15 amino acids. The CDR3 sequence is CASSVGSSLGYEQYF. In nucleotides, the CDR3 is TGTGCCAGCAGCGTAGGATCTAGCTTGGGCTACGAGCAGTACTTC. The entire variable domain, with the rest obtained from reference TRBV9 and TRBJ2-7, is as follows: DSGVTQTPKHLITATGQRVTLRCSPRSGDLSVYWYQQSLDQGLQFLIQYYNGEERAKGNILERFSAQQFPDLHSELNLSSLELGDSALYFCASSVGSSLGYEQYFGPGTRLTVT.

This clone was seen just once. This chain joins TRBV27 and TRBJ1-5; D is unclear. Germline V gene data show CDR1 as MNHEY and CDR2 as SMNVEV (reference sequence). Deletions cut 0 bases from V and 3 bases from J, with 3 bases between. CDR3 length: 13 amino acids. The CDR3, as DNA: TGTGCCAGCAGTTTATCGACCAATCAGCCCCAGCATTTT. Translated: CASSLSTNQPQHF.

The chain joins TRBV19 to TRBJ1-1; D call uncertain. V lost 10 bases and J lost 2, with 11 bases in between. This CDR3 comprises 12 residues. Germline lookup yields CDR1 LNHDA and CDR2 SQIVND (reference sequence). CDR3: CATRDRNTEAFF. CDR3 sequence (DNA): TGTGCCACACGAGACCGAAACACTGAAGCTTTCTTT.

The chain recombines TRBV4-3 with TRBJ2-7; possible D gene TRBD2, 5 bases. Germline CDR1 reads LGHNA; CDR2 reads YSLEER. The length of the CDR3 is 14 residues. Trimming took off 0 bases at V and 4 bases at J, with 10 bases between the two ends. CDR3: CASSQDRAAYEQYF. Written as DNA, the CDR3 is TGCGCCAGCAGCCAAGATCGAGCGGCTTACGAGCAGTACTTC.

Here the CDR3 reads CASSFEGDPTDTQYF. The CDR3 DNA reads TGCGCCAGCAGCTTTGAAGGGGATCCGACAGATACGCAGTATTTT. The chain uses TRBV5-1 and TRBJ2-3; a weak D match, TRBD1 (5 bases). V was cut by 2 bases and J by 3 bases, with 13 bases left in between. Germline V gene lookup returns CDR1 SGHRS and CDR2 YFSETQ. The CDR3 contains 15 residues.

The chain carries TRBV4-1 and TRBJ1-5, with D possibly matching TRBD1 (5 bases). The germline V and J ends were trimmed by 4 bases and 3 bases, with 16 bases remaining between them. This CDR3 has 16 residues. CDR1 MGHRA and CDR2 YSYEKL come from the germline V gene. The CDR3 protein is CASSPWGGELNQPQHF. The CDR3 coding sequence is TGCGCCAGCAGCCCTTGGGGGGGGGAGCTCAATCAGCCCCAGCATTTT.

The chain uses TRBV9 and TRBJ2-1; D might be TRBD2 (5 bases). The CDR3 spans 13 residues. Germline V gene data show CDR1 as SGDLS and CDR2 as YYNGEE. V was cut by 3 bases and J by 12 bases, with 16 bases left in between. The CDR3 spells CASSAQPGGPQFF. For the CDR3, the DNA is TGTGCCAGCAGCGCCCAACCCGGAGGACCGCAGTTCTTC.

CDR3 sequence (DNA): TGTGCCAGCAGCGGACCACAAGGAAACACCGGGGAGCTGTTTTTT. Protein: CASSGPQGNTGELFF. The rearrangement uses TRBV9 and TRBJ2-2; the D is unclear. Germline values: CDR1 SGDLS, CDR2 YYNGEE. This CDR3 spans 15 amino acids. Trimming took off 3 bases at V and 2 bases at J, with 11 bases between the two ends.

This chain joins TRBV7-3 and TRBJ1-1, with D uncertain. Germline V CDR1 and CDR2: SGHTA, FQGTGA. The germline V and J ends were trimmed by 2 bases and 1 base, with 5 bases remaining between them. The CDR3 runs 13 residues. The CDR3 loop is CASSLEGNTEAFF. In DNA form, the CDR3 reads TGTGCCAGCAGCTTAGAAGGGAACACTGAAGCTTTCTTT.

The chain combines TRBV6-5 with TRBJ1-1; weak D call: TRBD1 (5 bases). The CDR3 extends over 12 amino acids. CDR1 and CDR2 from the germline V gene are MNHEY and SVGAGI. The V end lost 2 bases, the J end lost 7 bases, and 8 bases lay between the germline ends. The CDR3: CASSYGDLEAFF. The CDR3 nucleotides read TGTGCCAGCAGTTACGGGGACCTTGAAGCTTTCTTT.

This clone was detected once. The chain employs TRBV7-2 and TRBJ2-7, with D possibly matching TRBD1 (5 bases). Deletions cut 1 base from V and 4 bases from J, with 20 bases between. Germline assignment: CDR1 SGHTA and CDR2 FQGNSA. The CDR3 is 17 residues long. CDR3 sequence: CASSLGVSAQAPYEQYF. In DNA form, the CDR3 reads TGTGCCAGCAGCTTAGGGGTGAGTGCACAGGCGCCATACGAGCAGTACTTC.

This sequence joins TRBV4-3 and TRBJ2-2, with D perhaps matching TRBD1 or TRBD2 (6 bases each). CDR3 length equals 15 residues. Germline V CDR1 and CDR2: LGHNA, YSLEER. V dropped 5 bases and J dropped 2 bases, with 12 bases sitting between them. The CDR3 spells CASSKGDFNTGELFF. The CDR3 DNA reads as TGCGCCAGCAGCAAGGGGGACTTCAACACCGGGGAGCTGTTTTTT.

The genes are TRBV10-1 and TRBJ2-4; D possibly corresponds to TRBD1 (7 bases). Germline V gene lookup returns CDR1 WNHNN and CDR2 SYGVQD (reference sequence). There are 15 residues in the CDR3. Trimming pared 0 bases from V and 9 bases from J, leaving 15 bases between. The CDR3 sequence is CASSESISGGGIQYF. The CDR3 bases are TGCGCCAGCAGTGAGTCGATCTCAGGGGGAGGCATTCAGTACTTC.

The V and J genes are TRBV5-6 and TRBJ2-3, with 8 nucleotides matching TRBD2. This CDR3 contains 15 residues. In germline, CDR1 is SGHDT, CDR2 YYEEEE. J lost 3 bases, V lost 0 bases, and 3 bases had no gene match. As DNA, the CDR3 is TGTGCCAGCAGCTTGGGCGGGGGGCAGACAGATACGCAGTATTTT. Residues: CASSLGGGQTDTQYF.

The chain links TRBV7-8 to TRBJ1-5; no definite D call. V was pared by 5 bases and J by 1 base, with 9 bases between. This CDR3 has 14 amino acids. In germline, CDR1 is SGHVS, CDR2 FQNEAQ. Here the CDR3 DNA reads TGTGCCAGCAGCCCCCGAGGCAGCAATCAGCCCCAGCATTTT. The encoded protein is CASSPRGSNQPQHF.

V gene TRBV11-2 combines with J gene TRBJ2-1; 7 bases are a match to TRBD2. With V trimmed by 5 bases and J by 5 bases, 12 bases remained unmatched. The CDR3 has 16 residues. Germline V gene sequence: CDR1 SGHAT, CDR2 FQNNGV. CDR3 sequence (DNA): TGTGCCAGCAGCCGATGGGGGGGGTATAACGACAATGAGCAGTTCTTC. Encoded protein: CASSRWGGYNDNEQFF.

V usage is TRBV2 and J usage is TRBJ1-3; no definite D call. Germline lookup yields CDR1 SNHLY and CDR2 FYNNEI. CDR3 size: 16 residues. V lost 2 bases to trimming and J lost 4 bases, with 15 bases between them. The CDR3 sequence is CASSEIGLTPGNTIYF. The CDR3 nucleotides are TGTGCCAGCAGTGAAATCGGGCTGACCCCCGGAAACACCATATATTTT. Together with reference TRBV2 and TRBJ1-3, the CDR3 gives the full variable domain: EPEVTQTPSHQVTQMGQEVILRCVPISNHLYFYWYRQILGQKVEFLVSFYNNEISEKSEIFDDQFSVERPDGSNFTLKIRSTKLEDSAMYFCASSEIGLTPGNTIYFGEGSWLTVV.

This clone was recorded a few times. The chain links TRBV30 to TRBJ1-1; maybe TRBD1 (6 bases). The V and J ends lost 5 bases and 4 bases respectively, with 20 bases between them. Germline CDR1 GTSNPN, CDR2 SVGIG (reference sequence). The CDR3 is 15 amino acids. The CDR3 is CAWPSTGGITTEAFF. CDR3 sequence (DNA): TGTGCCTGGCCCTCGACAGGCGGCATAACCACTGAAGCTTTCTTT.